Sequencing of this TCR beta chain was carried out in a study of kidney transplant recipient with SARS-CoV-2 infection. TCRdb itself ran the reads through MiXCR, one entry per CDR3 protein. The sample shows 200,000 to 300,000 distinct CDR3 sequences, around 28% of them seen only once. Trimming shortened V by 2 bases and J by 8 bases, and 13 bases separated the two germline ends. The CDR3 sequence is 14 residues long. The germline V gene encodes CDR1 LGHNA and CDR2 YNFKEQ. This clonotype has ten or more counts. Specimen: a blood sample, collected at baseline and between days 110 and 120 from a kidney transplant recipient. The rearrangement joins TRBV4-2 to TRBJ2-1; D unclear. The origin of this receptor is a male patient aged 25-45 years who had COVID-19 and was a kidney transplant recipient. Some of these T cells may belong to the graft donor. Written as DNA, the CDR3 is TGTGCCAGCAGCCAAAACACCGATGGCTATGAGCAGTTCTTC. Translating it yields CASSQNTDGYEQFF.